What follows are 27 T cell receptor beta chains derived from one specimen sequenced in a study of CD8 T cells in ankylosing spondylitis. The study, taken as a whole, reports: Roughly eight highly homologous variants made up a TCR beta motif that seemed to typify ankylosing spondylitis blood.

The antigens of these receptors remain unknown. TCRdb reprocessed the 5' RACE reads with MiXCR, giving one entry per CDR3 protein. Here the sample spans over 600,000 distinct CDR3 sequences, around 17% being singletons. The specimen was blood, either unsorted or a sorted T cell fraction (not recorded which). Receptors originate from a male donor with ankylosing spondylitis.

This clonotype was recorded a few times. The rearrangement links TRBV12-3 or TRBV12-4 to TRBJ2-5, with a tentative D call TRBD2 (6 bases). Trimming cost V 3 bases and J 6 bases, with 11 bases left between them. The CDR3 is 13 amino acids. CDR3 sequence reads: CASSFPLAQTQYF. Written as DNA, the CDR3 is TGTGCCAGCAGTTTTCCCCTAGCGCAGACCCAGTACTTC.

This clonotype was picked up many times. This chain links TRBV4-1 with TRBJ2-6, with TRBD2 identical over 9 bases. The CDR3 spans 20 residues. The germline V gene has CDR1 MGHRA and CDR2 YSYEKL. V was clipped by 0 bases and J by 0 bases; unmatched bases: 9. As DNA, the CDR3 is TGCGCCAGCAGCCAAGAACCTCCTAGCGGGATCAGCTCTGGGGCCAACGTCCTGACTTTC. This codes for CASSQEPPSGISSGANVLTF.

This clonotype was found a few times. The genes are TRBV29-1 and TRBJ1-2; perhaps TRBD1 as D (5 bases). Germline CDR1 is SQVTM and CDR2 is ANQGSEA. The CDR3 runs to 14 residues. The germline V and J ends were trimmed by 2 bases and 4 bases, with 14 bases remaining between them. CDR3 protein: CSVEYKGDGYGYTF. CDR3 in DNA: TGCAGCGTTGAATATAAAGGGGACGGCTATGGCTACACCTTC.

This sequence joins TRBV11-1 and TRBJ1-4, with 8 bases fitting TRBD1. The CDR3 covers 18 residues. Germline loops: CDR1 SGHAT, CDR2 FQDESV (reference sequence). Trimming at V came to 0 bases and at J to 6 bases, leaving 12 bases not matched to a gene. DNA of the CDR3: TGTGCCAGCAGCTTAGCTCACCGGCTGGACAGGGCAGATGAAAAACTGTTTTTT. Protein sequence: CASSLAHRLDRADEKLFF.

This clonotype has at least ten counts. The chain uses TRBV20-1 and TRBJ2-7; TRBD2 matches at 10 bases. The CDR3 sequence is 15 residues long. Germline V gene sequence: CDR1 DFQATT, CDR2 SNEGSKA (reference sequence). Trimming cost V 5 bases and J 5 bases; bases outside gene matches: 12. The CDR3 here is CSALAGTSVLHEQYF. The CDR3 nucleotides read TGCAGTGCTCTCGCCGGGACTAGCGTTCTCCACGAGCAGTACTTC.

This sequence joins TRBV6-1 and TRBJ2-4; TRBD1 aligns across 7 bases. V lost 5 bases, J lost 5 bases, and 6 bases stayed unmatched. The germline V gene encodes CDR1 MNHNS and CDR2 SASEGT. The CDR3 is 14 residues long. The CDR3 bases are TGTGCCAGCAGTCTCGGGACAGACCAAAACATTCAGTACTTC. It encodes CASSLGTDQNIQYF.

This clonotype was seen more than once but under ten times. The rearrangement joins TRBV10-3 to TRBJ2-1; 11 bases agree with TRBD2. CDR1 and CDR2 from the germline V gene are ENHRY and SYGVKD. The CDR3 runs to 15 residues. Losses at the gene ends were 6 bases for V and 2 bases for J; bases not matched to a gene: 3. CDR3 nucleotides: TGTGCCATCAGCCCGACTAGCGGGGCCTACAATGAGCAGTTCTTC. This encodes CAISPTSGAYNEQFF.

This clonotype was found a few times. The genes are TRBV5-1 and TRBJ2-1, with unresolved D. The V end lost 5 bases, the J end lost 9 bases, and 9 bases lay between the germline ends. CDR1 SGHRS and CDR2 YFSETQ come from the germline V gene. The CDR3 totals 11 residues. CDR3 DNA sequence: TGCGCCAGCAGGGATGGGATTGAGCAGTTCTTC. Amino acid sequence: CASRDGIEQFF.

This clonotype was detected only a few times. The chain couples TRBV14 to TRBJ2-1, with unresolved D. Germline CDR1 and CDR2: SGHDN and FVKESK. The CDR3 extends over 13 amino acids. V was cut by 4 bases and J by 6 bases, with 10 bases left in between. The chain's CDR3 is CASSRGILNEQFF. CDR3 in DNA: TGTGCCAGCAGCCGGGGAATTCTCAATGAGCAGTTCTTC. Full variable domain (rest looked up from reference TRBV14 and TRBJ2-1): EAGVTQFPSHSVIEKGQTVTLRCDPISGHDNLYWYRRVMGKEIKFLLHFVKESKQDESGMPNNRFLAERTGGTYSTLKVQPAELEDSGVYFCASSRGILNEQFFGPGTRLTVL.

The genes are TRBV20-1 and TRBJ1-6; D ambiguous. The germline CDR1 and CDR2 sequences are DFQATT and SNEGSKA (reference sequence). V was clipped by 0 bases and J by 10 bases, with 7 bases between them. The length of the CDR3 is 12 residues. The CDR3 DNA follows: TGCAGTGCTAGAGATATTGAATCACCCCTCCACTTT. Translating it yields CSARDIESPLHF.

The V and J genes are TRBV20-1 and TRBJ2-3, with D tentatively TRBD1 (6 bases). Germline loops: CDR1 DFQATT, CDR2 SNEGSKA (reference sequence). The V gene lost 3 bases and the J gene lost 4 bases, with 11 bases spanning the gap. This CDR3 is 13 amino acids long. The DNA for the CDR3 is TGCAGTGCTAGCGCAGGGGCCGCAGATACGCAGTATTTT. Translating gives CSASAGAADTQYF.

The rearrangement joins TRBV20-1 to TRBJ2-3; TRBD2 agrees at 7 bases. Germline lookup yields CDR1 DFQATT and CDR2 SNEGSKA (reference sequence). V lost 7 bases and J lost 7; bases outside the gene matches: 11. The CDR3 is 13 residues long. The CDR3 protein is CSVTGGSLYTQYF. CDR3 nucleotides: TGCAGTGTAACCGGGGGGAGTCTATATACGCAGTATTTT.

At least ten counts were recorded for this clonotype. The junction departs from the called germline gene at one end, perhaps through a read error. The V call is TRBV27, the J call TRBJ2-5; D unresolved. CDR1 MNHEY and CDR2 SMNVEV come from the germline V gene (reference sequence). The CDR3 is made up of 12 amino acids. The CDR3 is CASSFNQETQYF. Written as DNA, the CDR3 is TGCGCCAGCAGCTTCAACCAAGAGACCCAGTACTTC.

This clonotype came up a few times. The chain employs TRBV6-1 and TRBJ2-2, with TRBD1 identical over 10 bases. V dropped 6 bases and J dropped 6; count of bases not matched to a gene: 7. The CDR3 totals 15 residues. Germline CDR1 reads MNHNS; CDR2 reads SASEGT. The CDR3, as DNA: TGTGCCAGCAGGGCCAGGACAGGGGGTCCCGGGGAGCTGTTTTTT. Translating it yields CASRARTGGPGELFF.

This clonotype was seen only a few times. The rearrangement uses TRBV11-2 and TRBJ1-2; 12 bases are a match to TRBD1. This CDR3 region has 18 residues. Germline CDR1 and CDR2: SGHAT and FQNNGV. V lost 2 bases to trimming and J lost 5 bases; unmatched junction nucleotides: 12. Here the CDR3 reads CASSLLGQGARNAYGYTF. The CDR3 bases are TGTGCCAGCAGCTTATTGGGACAGGGGGCGCGGAACGCTTATGGCTACACCTTC.

The table lists this clonotype with many counts. The chain links TRBV28 to TRBJ2-7; perhaps TRBD1 as D (6 bases). The CDR3 covers 14 residues. Per germline, CDR1 MDHEN and CDR2 SYDVKM. Trimming removed 6 bases at V and 3 bases at J, with 15 bases between. The CDR3 loop reads CASSKQGNSYEQYF. CDR3 nucleotides: TGTGCCAGCAGCAAACAGGGCAACAGCTACGAGCAGTACTTC.

V is TRBV3-1 and J is TRBJ1-1, with no clear D. This CDR3 spans 13 amino acids. Germline assignment: CDR1 LGHDT and CDR2 YNNKEL (reference sequence). V lost 2 bases and J 3 bases, leaving 7 bases between the germline ends. DNA for the CDR3: TGTGCCAGCAGCCAACCCCTTGACACTGAAGCTTTCTTT. This encodes CASSQPLDTEAFF.

V and J are TRBV20-1 and TRBJ2-7, with D maybe TRBD2 (5 bases). V was shortened by 6 bases and J by 6 bases, with 24 bases between the two germline ends. CDR1 is DFQATT and CDR2 is SNEGSKA in the germline V gene (reference sequence). The CDR3 covers 15 residues. CDR3 sequence: CSATAFWALASEQYF. CDR3 coding DNA: TGCAGTGCCACCGCTTTTTGGGCGCTAGCCTCCGAGCAGTACTTC.

V is TRBV10-3 and J is TRBJ1-3; a weak D match, TRBD1 (6 bases). Looked up from germline, CDR1 is ENHRY and CDR2 is SYGVKD. V was cut by 7 bases and J by 2 bases, with 12 bases left in between. CDR3 length equals 14 residues. The DNA for the CDR3 is TGTGCCATCACATCGACAGGCCCTGGAAACACCATATATTTT. It translates to CAITSTGPGNTIYF.

The chain carries TRBV27 and TRBJ1-2, with D maybe TRBD1 (5 bases). The germline V and J ends were trimmed by 4 bases and 4 bases, with 10 bases remaining between them. The CDR3 is 13 amino acids. CDR1 and CDR2 from the germline V gene are MNHEY and SMNVEV (reference sequence). The CDR3 sequence: CASSSQATYGYTF. In DNA form, the CDR3 reads TGTGCCAGCAGTTCACAGGCGACCTATGGCTACACCTTC.

The chain uses TRBV4-3 and TRBJ2-1; D is undetermined. Germline CDR1 is LGHNA and CDR2 is YSLEER. This CDR3 has 15 amino acids. V shed 0 bases and J shed 6 bases, with 12 bases lying between them. DNA for the CDR3: TGCGCCAGCAGCCAAGACAGCCTCATACCCAATGAGCAGTTCTTC. Residues: CASSQDSLIPNEQFF.

The chain employs TRBV4-1 and TRBJ1-3; D might be TRBD1 (6 bases). The CDR3 sequence is 17 residues long. V was clipped by 2 bases and J by 0 bases, with 14 bases between them. Germline V CDR1 and CDR2: MGHRA, YSYEKL. CDR3 coding DNA: TGCGCCAGCAGCCAAATGGAGGGACACCGCTCTGGAAACACCATATATTTT. Translating it yields CASSQMEGHRSGNTIYF.

At least ten counts were recorded for this clonotype. This sequence joins TRBV20-1 and TRBJ1-6; D gene ambiguous. CDR3 length equals 14 residues. V lost 0 bases and J lost 9, with 12 bases in between. The germline CDR1 and CDR2 sequences are DFQATT and SNEGSKA (reference sequence). The CDR3 loop reads CSARDQVRGSPLHF. Written as DNA, the CDR3 is TGCAGTGCTAGAGATCAGGTTCGTGGTTCACCCCTCCACTTT.

This clonotype has a handful of counts. V and J are TRBV10-3 and TRBJ1-2; D is perhaps TRBD1 (5 bases). This CDR3 contains 15 residues. The V and J ends lost 7 bases and 4 bases respectively, with 19 bases between them. CDR1 ENHRY and CDR2 SYGVKD come from the germline V gene. The CDR3 bases are TGTGCCATCACCCCAGGGCAGGGAGGTTTCTATGGCTACACCTTC. It is translated as CAITPGQGGFYGYTF.

This clonotype was recorded a few times. CDR3 loop: CASSSPLRDSWADTQYF. Written as DNA, the CDR3 is TGTGCCAGCAGTTCTCCTCTCCGGGACTCCTGGGCAGATACGCAGTATTTT. The chain carries TRBV27 and TRBJ2-3; D may be TRBD2 (6 bases). Trimming pared 4 bases from V and 4 bases from J, leaving 21 bases between. The CDR3 sequence is 17 residues long. Germline CDR1 and CDR2: MNHEY and SMNVEV (reference sequence).

This clonotype was seen at least ten times. This sequence joins TRBV2 and TRBJ2-7; no clear D. Trimming removed 8 bases at V and 3 bases at J, with 5 bases between. This CDR3 contains 10 residues. Germline lookup yields CDR1 SNHLY and CDR2 FYNNEI. The CDR3 protein is CASRVYEQYF. CDR3 coding DNA: TGTGCCAGCCGAGTCTACGAGCAGTACTTC.

This chain links TRBV10-3 with TRBJ1-5; TRBD1 is a possible D gene (6 bases). CDR3 length equals 13 residues. In germline, CDR1 is ENHRY, CDR2 SYGVKD. Trimming removed 2 bases from V and 6 bases from J, with 8 bases in between. The CDR3 loop is CAISERGGQPQHF. CDR3 coding DNA: TGTGCCATCAGTGAGAGAGGGGGTCAGCCCCAGCATTTT.